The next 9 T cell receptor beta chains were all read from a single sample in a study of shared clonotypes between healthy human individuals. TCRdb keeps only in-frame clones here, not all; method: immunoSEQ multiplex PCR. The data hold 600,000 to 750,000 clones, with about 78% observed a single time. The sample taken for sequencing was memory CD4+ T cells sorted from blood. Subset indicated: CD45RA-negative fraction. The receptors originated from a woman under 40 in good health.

This chain's CDR3 is CASSLQASGRSPDTQYF. For the CDR3, the DNA is TGCGCCAGCAGCTTGCAGGCTAGCGGGAGAAGTCCAGATACGCAGTATTTT. The V and J genes are TRBV5-1 and TRBJ2-3; 10 bases map to TRBD2. CDR3 length: 17 amino acids. Germline CDR1 reads SGHRS; CDR2 reads YFSETQ. Trimming cost V 1 base and J 4 bases; bases outside gene matches: 9.

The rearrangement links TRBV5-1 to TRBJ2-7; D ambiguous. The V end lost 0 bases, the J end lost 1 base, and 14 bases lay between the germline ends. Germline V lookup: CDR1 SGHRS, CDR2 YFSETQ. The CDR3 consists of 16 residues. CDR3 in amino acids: CASSLVPGLTSYEQYF. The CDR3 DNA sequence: TGCGCCAGCAGCTTGGTTCCGGGTCTAACATCCTACGAGCAGTACTTC.

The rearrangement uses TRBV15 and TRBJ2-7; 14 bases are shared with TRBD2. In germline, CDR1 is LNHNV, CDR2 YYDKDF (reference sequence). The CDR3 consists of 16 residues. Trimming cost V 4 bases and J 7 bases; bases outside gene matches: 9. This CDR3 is CATSTVGLAGDREQYF. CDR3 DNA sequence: TGTGCCACCAGCACCGTGGGACTAGCGGGAGATAGGGAGCAGTACTTC.

DNA of the CDR3: TGTGCCAGCAGCCCCCCGGCGGGGGCGAGACAAGAGACCCAGTACTTC. Translated, it gives CASSPPAGARQETQYF. The chain couples TRBV14 to TRBJ2-5, with a possible D match to TRBD2 (7 bases). This CDR3 has 16 residues. V lost 4 bases to trimming and J lost 2 bases, with 17 bases between them. Per germline, CDR1 SGHDN and CDR2 FVKESK.

The CDR3 loop reads CASRVTGDRGREQYF. In nucleotides, the CDR3 is TGTGCCAGTAGAGTGACAGGGGACAGGGGGCGCGAGCAGTACTTC. This chain uses TRBV19 with TRBJ2-7; 12 bases agree with TRBD1. CDR1 and CDR2 (germline): LNHDA, SQIVND (reference sequence). The trim removed 6 bases at V and 6 bases at J, leaving 9 bases unmatched. This CDR3 has 15 amino acids.

Here the CDR3 reads CASSPTGGRAATQYF. In DNA form, the CDR3 reads TGTGCCAGCAGCCCGACCGGCGGGAGGGCCGCAACCCAGTACTTC. V gene TRBV7-2 combines with J gene TRBJ2-5; 9 bases are a match to TRBD2. The CDR3 consists of 15 residues. V trimming: 5 bases; J trimming: 8 bases; junction bases outside the gene matches: 12. The germline gives CDR1 SGHTA, CDR2 FQGNSA.

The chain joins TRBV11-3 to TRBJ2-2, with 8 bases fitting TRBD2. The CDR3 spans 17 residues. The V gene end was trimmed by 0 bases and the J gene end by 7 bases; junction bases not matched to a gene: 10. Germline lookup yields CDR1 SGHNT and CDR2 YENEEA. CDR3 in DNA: TGTGCCAGCAGCTTAGATCAGACTAGCGTCCCTAGCGGGGAGCTGTTTTTT. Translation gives CASSLDQTSVPSGELFF.

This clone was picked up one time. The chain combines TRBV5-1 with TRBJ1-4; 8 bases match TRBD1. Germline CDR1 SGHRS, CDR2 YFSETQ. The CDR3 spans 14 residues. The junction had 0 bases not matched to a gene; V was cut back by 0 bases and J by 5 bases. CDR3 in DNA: TGCGCCAGCAGCTTGGGACAGGGGAATGAAAAACTGTTTTTT. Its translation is CASSLGQGNEKLFF. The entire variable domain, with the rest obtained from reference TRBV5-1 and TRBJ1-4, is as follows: KAGVTQTPRYLIKTRGQQVTLSCSPISGHRSVSWYQQTPGQGLQFLFEYFSETQRNKGNFPGRFSGRQFSNSRSEMNVSTLELGDSALYLCASSLGQGNEKLFFGSGTQLSVL.

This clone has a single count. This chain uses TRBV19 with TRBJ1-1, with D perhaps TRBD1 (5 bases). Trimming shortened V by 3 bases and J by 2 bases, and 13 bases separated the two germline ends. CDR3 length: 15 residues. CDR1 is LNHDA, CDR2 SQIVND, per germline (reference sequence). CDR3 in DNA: TGTGCCAGTAGTATTCCAGCGGGACCAAACACTGAAGCTTTCTTT. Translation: CASSIPAGPNTEAFF.